These 28 T cell receptor beta chains were all obtained from the same sample, sequenced in a study of Graves' ophthalmopathy and Graves' hyperthyroidism. The sequenced template was RNA, covering the TCR beta CDR3 region. Investigators did first-round RT-PCR with HTBI primers, then second-round multiplex PCR. TCRdb recomputed calls from the multiplex PCR reads with MiXCR, one row per CDR3 protein. The sample has about 740,000 distinct CDR3 sequences, about 44% seen once; the top ten hold about 40%. The sequenced material came from peripheral blood. These receptors were collected from an adult man with Graves' ophthalmopathy.

This clonotype was picked up a small number of times. The chain joins TRBV5-8 to TRBJ1-2; the D is unclear. Germline lookup yields CDR1 SGHTS and CDR2 YDEGEE. V was trimmed by 1 base and J by 2 bases, leaving 15 bases between them. CDR3 length equals 16 residues. CDR3 DNA sequence: TGTGCCAGCAGCTTGAATCCCAGCCTGATAAACTATGGCTACACCTTC. Amino acids: CASSLNPSLINYGYTF.

This clonotype was counted at least ten times. The chain combines TRBV11-2 with TRBJ2-5; D may be TRBD2 (6 bases). The germline V and J ends were trimmed by 5 bases and 1 base, with 14 bases remaining between them. Per germline, CDR1 SGHAT and CDR2 FQNNGV. The CDR3 is 15 amino acids. CDR3 coding DNA: TGTGCCAGCAGCCCCGCTCCGGGGGTCCAAGAGACCCAGTACTTC. This encodes CASSPAPGVQETQYF.

The rearrangement links TRBV7-9 to TRBJ1-3; 11 bases map to TRBD1. The CDR3 spans 18 residues. In germline, CDR1 is SEHNR, CDR2 FQNEAQ (reference sequence). After removal of 2 bases from V and 2 bases from J, the junction contained 8 bases not matched to a gene. The DNA of the CDR3 is TGTGCCAGCAGCTTAATAGCCGGGACAGGGGGGGCTGGAAACACCATATATTTT. This gives the protein CASSLIAGTGGAGNTIYF.

V and J are TRBV14 and TRBJ1-4; no clear D gene. V lost 0 bases and J lost 5, with 13 bases in between. The CDR3 covers 16 residues. Germline CDR1 is SGHDN and CDR2 is FVKESK. CDR3 in DNA: TGTGCCAGCAGCCAAGACTTCCCAGACCTAAATGAAAAACTGTTTTTT. Translation gives CASSQDFPDLNEKLFF. Based on the CDR3 plus reference TRBV14 and TRBJ1-4, the full variable domain is EAGVTQFPSHSVIEKGQTVTLRCDPISGHDNLYWYRRVMGKEIKFLLHFVKESKQDESGMPNNRFLAERTGGTYSTLKVQPAELEDSGVYFCASSQDFPDLNEKLFFGSGTQLSVL.

The chain joins TRBV11-2 to TRBJ1-3; 9 nucleotides agree with TRBD1. Germline V gene sequence: CDR1 SGHAT, CDR2 FQNNGV. The CDR3 is 15 residues long. V was pared by 6 bases and J by 4 bases, with 7 bases of the junction left unmatched. CDR3 in DNA: TGTGCCAGCAGAGATACAGGGGGCCGCGGAAACACCATATATTTT. Protein product: CASRDTGGRGNTIYF.

This clonotype came up many times. The rearrangement joins TRBV2 to TRBJ2-7, with TRBD2 matching 8 bases. The trim removed 4 bases at V and 2 bases at J, leaving 1 base unmatched. Germline V gene sequence: CDR1 SNHLY, CDR2 FYNNEI. This CDR3 is built from 13 residues. CDR3 bases: TGTGCCAGCAGTGCGGGGGGGCCCTACGAGCAGTACTTC. Its translation is CASSAGGPYEQYF.

This clonotype has a count of ten or more. The chain combines TRBV7-9 with TRBJ2-7; maybe TRBD1 (6 bases). This CDR3 region has 14 residues. Germline CDR1 is SEHNR and CDR2 is FQNEAQ (reference sequence). V lost 6 bases to trimming and J lost 3 bases, with 15 bases between them. CDR3 DNA: TGTGCCAGCAGTTCGGACAGAGAGTTCTACGAGCAGTACTTC. It codes for CASSSDREFYEQYF.

The V call is TRBV6-5, the J call TRBJ2-7; 12 positions match TRBD1. Germline loops: CDR1 MNHEY, CDR2 SVGAGI. Trimming cost V 0 bases and J 6 bases; bases outside gene matches: 3. CDR3 length: 15 amino acids. DNA of the CDR3: TGTGCCAGCAGTTACTCCGGGACAGGGGGCGCCGAGCAGTACTTC. It encodes CASSYSGTGGAEQYF.

This clonotype was counted at least ten times. J is TRBJ2-5 and V is TRBV14; possibly TRBD1 for D (6 bases). In germline, CDR1 is SGHDN, CDR2 FVKESK. Between the trimmed V and J ends, which lost 4 bases and 0 bases, there was a span of 9 bases. The CDR3 totals 14 residues. The CDR3 DNA reads TGTGCCAGCAGCCCGACAGGTTACCAAGAGACCCAGTACTTC. Protein product: CASSPTGYQETQYF.

This clonotype appeared a few times. The chain employs TRBV2 and TRBJ2-7; 7 nucleotides align to TRBD1. CDR3 length: 14 residues. The V segment lost 6 bases and the J segment 0 bases; nucleotides outside the gene matches: 5. Germline V lookup: CDR1 SNHLY, CDR2 FYNNEI. The CDR3 here is CASRGQSSSYEQYF. The CDR3 nucleotides are TGTGCCAGCAGGGGACAGTCGAGCTCCTACGAGCAGTACTTC.

This clonotype was counted only a few times. The genes are TRBV7-9 and TRBJ1-1; D uncertain. V lost 5 bases, J lost 4 bases, and 20 bases lay in between. Germline V CDR1 and CDR2: SEHNR, FQNEAQ (reference sequence). CDR3 size: 16 residues. As DNA, the CDR3 is TGTGCCAGCAGCCTTAAAAATCAGGCCTCGGGCACTGAAGCTTTCTTT. Translating it yields CASSLKNQASGTEAFF.

This clonotype occurred many times. This sequence joins TRBV13 and TRBJ1-1, with D possibly TRBD1 on 6 matching bases. This CDR3 has 14 residues. V gave up 4 bases and J gave up 3 bases, with 12 bases separating them. CDR1 and CDR2 from the germline V gene are PRHDT and FYEKMQ (reference sequence). The CDR3 DNA follows: TGTGCCAGCAGCTCTACAGGGTTATACACTGAAGCTTTCTTT. Amino acid sequence: CASSSTGLYTEAFF.

The chain's CDR3 is CASSFSRAGGTDTQYF. CDR3 DNA sequence: TGTGCCAGCAGCTTCTCCCGGGCGGGAGGCACAGATACGCAGTATTTT. The chain recombines TRBV9 with TRBJ2-3; 7 nucleotides align to TRBD2. The J segment lost 1 base and the V segment lost 4 bases, leaving 9 bases of the junction unmatched. The CDR3 is 16 residues long. CDR1 is SGDLS, CDR2 YYNGEE, per germline.

The gene calls are TRBV9 and TRBJ1-3; 9 bases align to TRBD1. With 2 bases clipped from V and 1 base from J, the junction kept 10 bases outside the gene matches. Germline CDR1 reads SGDLS; CDR2 reads YYNGEE. The CDR3 covers 18 residues. The CDR3 DNA follows: TGTGCCAGCAGCGTTGAGCCGGGACAGGGCTATTCTGGAAACACCATATATTTT. It is translated as CASSVEPGQGYSGNTIYF.

V is TRBV10-3 and J is TRBJ1-2, with unresolved D. Germline V gives CDR1 ENHRY, CDR2 SYGVKD. The CDR3 contains 13 residues. The V and J ends lost 11 bases and 12 bases respectively, with 25 bases between them. CDR3 loop: CACASDKGSGNTF. CDR3 DNA: TGTGCCTGCGCTTCCGACAAGGGCTCTGGAAACACCTTC.

As to this clonotype: As the CDR3 is not closed by the conserved phenylalanine or tryptophan, this likely results from a read error. The DNA is omitted, as the CDR3 cannot be located on it reliably, and the CDR3 follows TCRdb's listing. V usage is TRBV29-1 and J usage is TRBJ2-7; the table assigns TRBD1, which was not confirmed against the DNA. Germline CDR1 and CDR2: SQVTM and ANQGSEA. The CDR3 spans 9 amino acids, including both terminal residues. This CDR3 is CSVAAGGCL.

This clonotype has at least ten counts. The genes are TRBV12-3 or TRBV12-4 and TRBJ2-5, with TRBD1 matching over 7 bases. The CDR3 covers 14 residues. With 5 bases clipped from V and 5 bases from J, the junction kept 8 bases outside the gene matches. The CDR3 reads CASSPGTVGETQYF. CDR3 in DNA: TGTGCCAGCAGTCCGGGGACAGTGGGGGAGACCCAGTACTTC.

The chain links TRBV6-5 to TRBJ1-6; tentative D call: TRBD1 (5 bases). Germline V lookup: CDR1 MNHEY, CDR2 SVGAGI. CDR3 length equals 13 residues. V lost 2 bases and J lost 10, with 9 bases in between. CDR3 DNA sequence: TGTGCCAGCAGTTACCAGGGTGAATCACCCCTCCACTTT. It encodes CASSYQGESPLHF.

The rearrangement joins TRBV20-1 to TRBJ2-7, with a tentative D call TRBD2 (6 bases). The germline V and J ends were trimmed by 6 bases and 3 bases, with 12 bases remaining between them. The CDR3 contains 12 residues. The germline V gene has CDR1 DFQATT and CDR2 SNEGSKA (reference sequence). The CDR3 protein is CSASREIYEQYF. For the CDR3, the DNA is TGCAGTGCCAGCCGGGAGATCTACGAGCAGTACTTC.

This clonotype was found many times. The rearrangement joins TRBV11-2 to TRBJ1-2; tentatively, D is TRBD1 (6 bases). The CDR3 totals 15 residues. CDR1 is SGHAT and CDR2 is FQNNGV in the germline V gene. V dropped 5 bases and J dropped 4 bases, with 17 bases sitting between them. The CDR3 nucleotides are TGTGCCAGCAGCGACCCTACACGGACAGCCTATGGCTACACCTTC. It translates to CASSDPTRTAYGYTF.

This chain uses TRBV7-6 with TRBJ1-2, with TRBD1 identical over 12 bases. The CDR3 length is 15 residues. Germline trimming cut 4 bases from V and 3 bases from J; bases unmatched to any gene: 3. Germline V gene lookup returns CDR1 SGHVS and CDR2 FNYEAQ. The CDR3 is CASSSGTGGDYGYTF. The CDR3 region has the DNA TGTGCCAGCAGCTCCGGGACAGGGGGCGACTATGGCTACACCTTC.

This clonotype turned up a few times. A read error may be the cause here, since a much bigger clone is one base away. J is TRBJ1-1 and V is TRBV7-9; D remains ambiguous. CDR1 SEHNR and CDR2 FQNEAQ come from the germline V gene (reference sequence). The CDR3 is 13 amino acids. Trimming removed 1 base from V and 3 bases from J, with 6 bases in between. CDR3 region: CASSLELDTEAFF. The CDR3 DNA reads as TGTGCCAGCAGCTTAGAATTGGACACTGAAGCTTTCTTT.

This chain links TRBV6-5 with TRBJ2-6; D possibly matches TRBD1 or TRBD2 (5 bases each). The germline V gene has CDR1 MNHEY and CDR2 SVGAGI. V was shortened by 8 bases and J by 0 bases, with 14 bases between the two germline ends. The CDR3 totals 16 residues. The CDR3 DNA sequence: TGTGCCAGCTCCGGGACGGCCTCCTCTGGGGCCAACGTCCTGACTTTC. Its translation: CASSGTASSGANVLTF.

V gene TRBV19 combines with J gene TRBJ2-6; TRBD1 matches at 7 bases. CDR1 and CDR2 (germline): LNHDA, SQIVND (reference sequence). V lost 4 bases to trimming and J lost 0 bases; unmatched junction nucleotides: 12. This CDR3 is built from 19 residues. The CDR3 sequence: CASSTRRGQTDSGANVLTF. In DNA, the CDR3 is TGTGCCAGTAGTACCCGACGGGGACAGACTGACTCTGGGGCCAACGTCCTGACTTTC.

This chain connects TRBV20-1 to TRBJ2-7, with D maybe TRBD2 (6 bases). V was pared by 3 bases and J by 1 base, with 13 bases between. The CDR3 sequence is 14 residues long. The germline CDR1 and CDR2 sequences are DFQATT and SNEGSKA (reference sequence). The CDR3 is CSASFSGVSYEQYF. The CDR3, as DNA: TGCAGTGCTAGTTTTAGCGGAGTTTCCTACGAGCAGTACTTC.

This clonotype was detected many times. This rearrangement joins TRBV19 to TRBJ1-2, with D possibly matching TRBD1 (5 bases). The ends were cut back, 3 bases at V and 8 bases at J, with 19 bases in the middle. Germline CDR1 LNHDA, CDR2 SQIVND (reference sequence). The CDR3 has 15 amino acids. CDR3 sequence reads: CASSMYHGGTGGYTF. The CDR3 DNA reads as TGTGCCAGTAGTATGTATCACGGGGGAACGGGCGGCTACACCTTC.

The chain joins TRBV24-1 to TRBJ2-2, with 7 bases that match TRBD1. Germline V gene data show CDR1 as KGHDR and CDR2 as SFDVKD. The CDR3 is 17 residues long. The trim removed 2 bases at V and 6 bases at J, leaving 11 bases unmatched. DNA of the CDR3: TGTGCCACCAGTGATTCTCGACAGGGCGTTGATTCCGGGGAGCTGTTTTTT. Protein sequence: CATSDSRQGVDSGELFF.

This sequence joins TRBV2 and TRBJ2-7; weak D call: TRBD2 (7 bases). Germline CDR1 is SNHLY and CDR2 is FYNNEI. Trimming cost V 5 bases and J 0 bases, with 14 bases left between them. This CDR3 is 15 amino acids long. The CDR3 protein is CASSRGGTSSYEQYF. The CDR3 nucleotides are TGTGCCAGCAGTAGGGGGGGCACGAGCTCCTACGAGCAGTACTTC. Variable domain in full (rest from reference TRBV2 and TRBJ2-7): EPEVTQTPSHQVTQMGQEVILRCVPISNHLYFYWYRQILGQKVEFLVSFYNNEISEKSEIFDDQFSVERPDGSNFTLKIRSTKLEDSAMYFCASSRGGTSSYEQYFGPGTRLTVT.